The next 4 T cell receptor beta chains were all read from a single sample in a study of OX40 agonist ivuxolimab in advanced cancers. The library was prepared using the immunoSEQ multiplex PCR assay. TCRdb stores this immuneACCESS table with in-frame sequences only. Part of the clones is absent; in the studies checked, under half of the shortfall reflects unresolved V genes, and no reason is known for the rest. Present in this sample are over 55,000 clones, over 60% of which were seen just once. The ten largest clones add up to 6.3% of the sample. Sequencing used CD4+ or CD8+ T cells sorted from blood, obtained in a trial of the OX40 agonist ivuxolimab. The receptors were gathered from an adult with an advanced solid tumor such as melanoma, head and neck, liver or kidney cancer.

This chain links TRBV11-2 with TRBJ2-1; TRBD2 matches at 8 bases. The CDR3 length is 17 residues. V lost 0 bases and J lost 8; bases outside the gene matches: 12. Germline V gene sequence: CDR1 SGHAT, CDR2 FQNNGV. CDR3 nucleotides: TGTGCCAGCAGCTTAGAGTTAGTGGGACTAGTGGCCGATGAGCAGTTCTTC. Translated: CASSLELVGLVADEQFF.

This rearrangement joins TRBV29-1 to TRBJ2-7; TRBD1 matches 8 bases. The length of the CDR3 is 14 residues. The ends lost 6 bases at V and 9 bases at J; junction bases unmatched: 16. Per germline, CDR1 SQVTM and CDR2 ANQGSEA. The CDR3 spells CSVARQGRSYRQYF. The CDR3 bases are TGCAGCGTCGCCCGACAGGGGCGCTCCTACAGGCAGTACTTC.

The CDR3 DNA is TGTGCCTGGACTCGGACAGAAGATTTCACTGAAGCTTTCTTT. It yields the protein CAWTRTEDFTEAFF. The chain couples TRBV30 to TRBJ1-1; possibly TRBD1 for D (6 bases). Germline V gene data show CDR1 as GTSNPN and CDR2 as SVGIG (reference sequence). CDR3 size: 14 residues. V shed 4 bases and J shed 4 bases, with 16 bases lying between them.

The V gene is TRBV9, the J gene TRBJ2-7; the match to TRBD1 covers 9 bases. Losses at the gene ends were 0 bases for V and 6 bases for J; bases not matched to a gene: 4. The CDR3 runs 14 residues. Germline V gene sequence: CDR1 SGDLS, CDR2 YYNGEE. DNA for the CDR3: TGTGCCAGCAGCGTAGAAGGACAGGGGTCCGAGCAGTACTTC. Translation gives CASSVEGQGSEQYF.